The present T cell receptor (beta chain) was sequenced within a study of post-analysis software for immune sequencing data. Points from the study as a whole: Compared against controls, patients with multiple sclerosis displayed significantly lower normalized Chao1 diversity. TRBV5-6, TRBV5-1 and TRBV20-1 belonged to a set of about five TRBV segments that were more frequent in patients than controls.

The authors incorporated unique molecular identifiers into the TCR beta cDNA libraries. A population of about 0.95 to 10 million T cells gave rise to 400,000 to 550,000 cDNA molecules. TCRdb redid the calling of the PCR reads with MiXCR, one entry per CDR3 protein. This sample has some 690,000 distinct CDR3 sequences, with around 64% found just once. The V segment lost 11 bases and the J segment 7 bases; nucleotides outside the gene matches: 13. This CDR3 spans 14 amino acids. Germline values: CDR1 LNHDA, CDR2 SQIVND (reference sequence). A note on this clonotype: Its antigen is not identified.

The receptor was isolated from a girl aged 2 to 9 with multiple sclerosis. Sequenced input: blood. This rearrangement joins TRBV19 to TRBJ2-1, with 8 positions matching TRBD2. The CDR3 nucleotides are TGTGCCTCGGGGGGGGCGGGAGGTTTGAATGAGCAGTTCTTC. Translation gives CASGGAGGLNEQFF.